Listed below are T cell receptor beta chains from one sample, sequenced in a study of cytomegalovirus exposure and HLA in healthy donors. Profiling relied on immunoSEQ multiplex PCR, and the TCRdb table lists in-frame clones only, not all of them. The data show 97,000 or so clones, 70% to 80% seen once. Sequencing used PBMCs. The receptors were sampled from a male donor in good health and CMV-seropositive. Each CDR3 is given with its conserved first and last residue. A D gene is named only where the DNA matches it firmly. Not all rows give a size; the values are once, few, many and, for expanded clones, a class.

d_call	clone_size	v_call	j_call	cdr3_aa	cdr3_nt
TRBD1	NA	TRBV4-1	TRBJ1-5	CASSQVDRGNQPQHF	TGCGCCAGCAGCCAAGTGGACAGGGGCAATCAGCCCCAGCATTTT
NA	once	TRBV7-2	TRBJ1-1	CASSLLREAEAFF	TGTGCCAGCAGCTTACTTAGGGAGGCTGAAGCTTTCTTT
NA	NA	TRBV27	TRBJ2-7	CASSPWAKPYEQYF	TGTGCCAGCAGTCCATGGGCCAAACCTTACGAGCAGTACTTC
TRBD1	NA	TRBV4-2	TRBJ1-4	CASSQRPGTGDEKLFF	TGTGCCAGCAGCCAACGACCCGGGACAGGGGATGAAAAACTGTTTTTT
NA	NA	TRBV27	TRBJ1-2	CASSRGDGFDGYTF	TGTGCCAGCAGTCGGGGGGATGGATTTGACGGCTACACCTTC
NA	NA	TRBV5-1	TRBJ2-6	CASSPQGQRLGGANVLTF	TGCGCCAGCAGCCCACAAGGGCAGCGGCTGGGTGGGGCCAACGTCCTGACTTTC
TRBD2	NA	TRBV9	TRBJ2-3	CASSRGLAGGFSTDTQYF	TGTGCCAGCAGCCGGGGACTAGCGGGAGGGTTTAGCACAGATACGCAGTATTTT
NA	NA	TRBV21-1	TRBJ2-4	CASSKDPPGQGARPAKNIQYF	TGTGCCAGCAGCAAAGACCCTCCGGGACAGGGGGCCAGACCGGCCAAAAACATTCAGTACTTC
TRBD1	NA	TRBV7-2	TRBJ1-1	CASSLQGADTEAFF	TGTGCCAGCAGCTTACAGGGGGCTGACACTGAAGCTTTCTTT
TRBD2	NA	TRBV4-3	TRBJ2-1	CASSSQGTSGYNEQFF	TGCGCCAGCAGCTCCCAAGGGACTAGCGGCTACAATGAGCAGTTCTTC
NA	NA	TRBV7-2	TRBJ2-7	CASSNNRVAYEQYF	TGTGCCAGCAGTAATAACAGGGTCGCCTACGAGCAGTACTTC
NA	NA	TRBV7-2	TRBJ1-5	CASSLRQANQPQHF	TGTGCCAGCAGCTTAAGGCAGGCTAATCAGCCCCAGCATTTT
TRBD2	once	TRBV5-1	TRBJ2-1	CASSPGLENEQFF	TGCGCCAGCAGCCCCGGACTAGAGAATGAGCAGTTCTTC
TRBD1	NA	TRBV11-2	TRBJ1-4	CASSLDRGANEKLFF	TGTGCCAGCAGCTTAGACAGGGGGGCTAATGAAAAACTGTTTTTT
NA	NA	TRBV7-2	TRBJ2-1	CASRKPGELNEQFF	TGTGCCAGCAGGAAGCCGGGGGAGCTTAATGAGCAGTTCTTC
TRBD2	NA	TRBV5-4	TRBJ2-1	CASSRASGSYNEQFF	TGTGCCAGCAGTCGGGCTAGCGGATCCTACAATGAGCAGTTCTTC
TRBD2	NA	TRBV5-1	TRBJ2-1	CASSETSGVSYNEQFF	TGCGCCAGCAGCGAAACTAGCGGGGTCTCCTACAATGAGCAGTTCTTC
NA	once	TRBV9	TRBJ2-1	CASSVERTTYNEQFF	TGTGCCAGCAGCGTAGAACGGACTACCTACAATGAGCAGTTCTTC
NA	NA	TRBV7-3	TRBJ2-1	CASSSTGSTMRKQFF	TGTGCCAGCAGCTCCACAGGGTCTACAATGAGGAAGCAGTTCTTC
NA	NA	TRBV10-3	TRBJ2-7	CAISESTDEQYF	TGTGCCATCAGTGAGTCGACAGACGAGCAGTACTTC
TRBD1	NA	TRBV7-9	TRBJ2-7	CASSQGQSSYEQYF	TGTGCCAGCAGCCAGGGACAGAGCTCCTACGAGCAGTACTTC
TRBD2	few	TRBV19	TRBJ2-1	CASREGASGSAEQFF	TGTGCCAGCAGGGAAGGGGCTAGCGGGAGTGCTGAGCAGTTCTTC
TRBD1	NA	TRBV9	TRBJ2-3	CASSVGDRGMSDTQYF	TGTGCCAGCAGCGTAGGGGACAGGGGGATGTCAGATACGCAGTATTTT
TRBD1	few	TRBV5-4	TRBJ2-7	CASSPGQGAYEQYF	TGTGCCAGCAGCCCCGGGCAGGGGGCTTACGAGCAGTACTTC
TRBD2	NA	TRBV11-2	TRBJ2-7	CASSVGLAASYEQYF	TGTGCCAGCAGCGTGGGACTAGCGGCATCCTACGAGCAGTACTTC
TRBD1	NA	TRBV7-9	TRBJ1-4	CSSSTRGQANEKLFF	TGTTCCAGCAGCACAAGGGGGCAGGCTAATGAAAAACTGTTTTTT
NA	NA	TRBV7-3	TRBJ1-6	CASSLTSGNSPLHF	TGTGCCAGCAGCTTAACGTCAGGGAATTCACCCCTCCACTTT
NA	few	TRBV7-7	TRBJ2-2	CASSLTQTGELFF	TGTGCCAGCAGCTTGACACAAACCGGGGAGCTGTTTTTT
TRBD1	NA	TRBV11-3	TRBJ2-7	CASTRDSLTYEQYF	TGTGCCAGCACCCGGGACAGCCTAACCTACGAGCAGTACTTC
NA	NA	TRBV21-1	TRBJ2-7	CASSKYRHMQGYEQYF	TGTGCCAGCAGCAAATACCGACACATGCAGGGCTACGAGCAGTACTTC
TRBD2	NA	TRBV27	TRBJ2-1	CASSFKRESDEQFF	TGTGCCAGCAGTTTTAAGCGGGAGAGCGATGAGCAGTTCTTC
NA	NA	TRBV6-1	TRBJ1-1	CASSEGGHGGRVFF	TGTGCCAGCAGTGAAGGGGGACACGGGGGGAGGGTTTTCTTT
NA	once	TRBV28	TRBJ2-2	CASSLAGNTGELFF	TGTGCCAGCAGTTTAGCGGGGAACACCGGGGAGCTGTTTTTT
TRBD1	NA	TRBV4-1	TRBJ2-7	CASSQERGQVYEQYF	TGCGCCAGCAGCCAAGAAAGGGGACAGGTCTACGAGCAGTACTTC
TRBD1	NA	TRBV7-3	TRBJ2-5	CASSLRTGRGETQYF	TGTGCCAGCAGCTTAAGGACAGGACGGGGAGAGACCCAGTACTTC
NA	NA	TRBV7-9	TRBJ2-7	CASSLAAAPSYEQYF	TGTGCCAGCAGCTTAGCAGCGGCCCCTTCCTACGAGCAGTACTTC
NA	few	TRBV5-1	TRBJ2-2	CASSLESNRYTGELFF	TGCGCCAGCAGCTTGGAGAGCAACCGATACACCGGGGAGCTGTTTTTT
NA	once	TRBV7-9	TRBJ1-2	CASSLWPTLGGLYGYTF	TGTGCCAGCAGCTTATGGCCGACACTGGGAGGGCTTTATGGCTACACCTTC
TRBD2	NA	TRBV15	TRBJ2-5	CATSRDGTREETQYF	TGTGCCACCAGCAGAGACGGGACTAGAGAGGAGACCCAGTACTTC
TRBD1	NA	TRBV10-3	TRBJ2-7	CAISDRDRGYEQYF	TGTGCCATCAGTGATCGCGACAGGGGGTACGAGCAGTACTTC
NA	NA	TRBV29-1	TRBJ2-1	CSVAQGMESYNEQFF	TGCAGCGTTGCGCAGGGGATGGAGTCCTACAATGAGCAGTTCTTC
NA	NA	TRBV7-9	TRBJ2-7	CASEPSHSYEQYF	TGTGCAAGCGAGCCATCCCACTCCTACGAGCAGTACTTC
NA	NA	TRBV5-1	TRBJ1-5	CASSLVGGERQPQHF	TGCGCCAGCAGCTTGGTGGGGGGAGAGCGTCAGCCCCAGCATTTT
TRBD1	once	TRBV9	TRBJ1-2	CASSVGQGDYGYTF	TGTGCCAGCAGCGTAGGACAGGGGGACTATGGCTACACCTTC
NA	NA	TRBV5-1	TRBJ2-5	CASSHDLDSLSQETQYF	TGCGCCAGCAGCCACGACCTGGACAGCTTATCCCAAGAGACCCAGTACTTC
TRBD1	few	TRBV28	TRBJ2-1	CASSPYGTGGNEQFF	TGTGCCAGCAGTCCCTACGGGACAGGGGGTAATGAGCAGTTCTTC
TRBD1	NA	TRBV28	TRBJ2-1	CASRGQGGSLEQFF	TGTGCCAGCAGAGGACAGGGGGGATCCCTTGAGCAGTTCTTC
NA	NA	TRBV7-2	TRBJ2-5	CASSLGWGEGWRETQYF	TGTGCCAGCAGCTTAGGGTGGGGGGAAGGATGGCGAGAGACCCAGTACTTC
TRBD1	NA	TRBV28	TRBJ2-2	CASSLCSSGTGNTGELFF	TGTGCCAGCAGTTTATGCAGTTCCGGGACAGGGAACACCGGGGAGCTGTTTTTT
TRBD1	NA	TRBV7-3	TRBJ2-2	CASSPLKTGFTGELFF	TGTGCCAGCAGCCCCTTGAAGACAGGGTTCACCGGGGAGCTGTTTTTT
TRBD1	NA	TRBV7-9	TRBJ1-5	CASSFDRGDSNQPQHF	TGTGCCAGCAGCTTTGACAGGGGCGATAGCAATCAGCCCCAGCATTTT
NA	NA	TRBV5-6	TRBJ2-6	CASSLGGSSTGANVLTF	TGTGCCAGCAGCTTGGGAGGGTCTTCTACTGGGGCCAACGTCCTGACTTTC
NA	NA	TRBV21-1	TRBJ2-7	CASPWWPFLRRGEQYF	TGTGCCAGCCCCTGGTGGCCCTTTCTTCGCAGGGGCGAGCAGTACTTC
NA	NA	TRBV20-1	TRBJ2-1	CSAPIDWGPFF	TGCAGTGCCCCAATAGACTGGGGGCCGTTCTTC
TRBD1	NA	TRBV4-3	TRBJ1-3	CASSQELTGDSGNTIYF	TGCGCCAGCAGCCAAGAGTTGACAGGGGACTCTGGAAACACCATATATTTT
NA	NA	TRBV14	TRBJ2-5	CASSQRRGLETQYF	TGTGCCAGCAGCCAACGGCGGGGTTTGGAGACCCAGTACTTC
NA	NA	TRBV6-6	TRBJ2-7	CASTGSPYEQYF	TGTGCCAGCACAGGCAGCCCCTACGAGCAGTACTTC
TRBD2	NA	TRBV27	TRBJ2-1	CASSSWTSGYNEQFF	TGTGCCAGCAGTTCCTGGACTAGCGGATACAATGAGCAGTTCTTC
NA	NA	TRBV18	TRBJ2-7	CASSSPGRGYEQYF	TGTGCCAGCTCATCACCGGGCAGGGGTTACGAGCAGTACTTC
TRBD2	few	TRBV5-1	TRBJ2-7	CASSVLAGPSYEQYF	TGCGCCAGCAGCGTTTTAGCGGGTCCATCCTACGAGCAGTACTTC